Listed below are T cell receptor beta chains from one sample, sequenced in a study of PD-L1 blockade in urothelial cancer. Measured with immunoSEQ multiplex PCR; TCRdb has only the in-frame clones, and not every one. The table has 45,000 to 50,000 clones, approximately 80% seen once. Material: PBMCs, obtained around atezolizumab (anti-PD-L1) treatment. The receptors come from a man between 70 and 80 years old with urothelial cancer. The CDR3 runs from the conserved cysteine through the conserved F or W. A D gene is named only where the DNA matches it firmly. Part of the rows lack a size; the others show once, few, many or a class for expanded clones.

clone size: .
D gene: .
J gene: TRBJ2-5
V gene: TRBV9
CDR3 protein: CASSVGSFQETQYF
CDR3 DNA: TGTGCCAGCAGCGTCGGGAGCTTCCAAGAGACCCAGTACTTC

clone size: .
D gene: TRBD1
J gene: TRBJ2-7
V gene: TRBV5-1
CDR3 protein: CASSVDRGTYSYEQYF
CDR3 DNA: TGCGCCAGCAGCGTGGACAGGGGCACCTACTCCTACGAGCAGTACTTC

clone size: .
D gene: .
J gene: TRBJ2-3
V gene: TRBV19
CDR3 protein: CASSIASEDTQYF
CDR3 DNA: TGTGCCAGTAGCATTGCTAGCGAAGATACGCAGTATTTT

clone size: .
D gene: TRBD2
J gene: TRBJ2-7
V gene: TRBV7-2
CDR3 protein: CASARAAGGNEQYF
CDR3 DNA: TGTGCCAGCGCAAGGGCAGCGGGAGGGAACGAGCAGTACTTC

clone size: .
D gene: TRBD1
J gene: TRBJ1-1
V gene: TRBV6-5
CDR3 protein: CASRTGQGLGTEAFF
CDR3 DNA: TGTGCCAGCAGAACGGGACAGGGCTTGGGGACTGAAGCTTTCTTT

clone size: .
D gene: TRBD1
J gene: TRBJ1-3
V gene: TRBV2
CDR3 protein: CASSEAQDRAGNTIYF
CDR3 DNA: TGTGCCAGCAGTGAAGCCCAGGACAGGGCTGGAAACACCATATATTTT

clone size: .
D gene: TRBD2
J gene: TRBJ2-2
V gene: TRBV11-2
CDR3 protein: CASSRSGRGRAGELFF
CDR3 DNA: TGTGCCAGCTCCCGTAGCGGGCGCGGCAGGGCCGGGGAGCTGTTTTTT

clone size: .
D gene: TRBD1
J gene: TRBJ2-1
V gene: TRBV19
CDR3 protein: CASSYRTGGDEQFF
CDR3 DNA: TGTGCCAGTAGTTATCGGACAGGGGGAGATGAGCAGTTCTTC

clone size: .
D gene: TRBD1
J gene: TRBJ2-3
V gene: TRBV7-9
CDR3 protein: CASSPQTGGSDTQYF
CDR3 DNA: TGTGCCAGCAGCCCCCAGACAGGGGGCTCAGATACGCAGTATTTT

clone size: .
D gene: TRBD2
J gene: TRBJ2-1
V gene: TRBV11-2
CDR3 protein: CASSPLAGPSYNEQFF
CDR3 DNA: TGTGCCAGCAGCCCCTTAGCGGGACCCTCTTACAATGAGCAGTTCTTC

clone size: .
D gene: TRBD2
J gene: TRBJ2-1
V gene: TRBV7-6
CDR3 protein: CASSLGGTSARGQGRDEQFF
CDR3 DNA: TGTGCCAGCAGCTTAGGTGGGACTAGCGCGAGGGGGCAGGGCCGGGATGAGCAGTTCTTC

clone size: few
D gene: TRBD1
J gene: TRBJ1-1
V gene: TRBV5-1
CDR3 protein: CASSLGDRFGNTEAFF
CDR3 DNA: TGCGCCAGCAGCTTGGGGGACAGATTTGGGAACACTGAAGCTTTCTTT

clone size: once
D gene: .
J gene: TRBJ1-2
V gene: TRBV7-7
CDR3 protein: CASTPQREVYGYTF
CDR3 DNA: TGTGCTAGCACCCCTCAGCGAGAAGTCTATGGCTACACCTTC

clone size: .
D gene: .
J gene: TRBJ2-5
V gene: TRBV5-1
CDR3 protein: CASSLATARETQYF
CDR3 DNA: TGCGCCAGCAGCTTGGCGACGGCTAGGGAGACCCAGTACTTC

clone size: .
D gene: .
J gene: TRBJ2-7
V gene: TRBV13
CDR3 protein: CASSLGAERGSRYF
CDR3 DNA: TGTGCCAGCAGCTTAGGCGCCGAAAGGGGTTCTCGGTACTTC

clone size: .
D gene: TRBD1
J gene: TRBJ1-2
V gene: TRBV28
CDR3 protein: CASSLSTGGNYGYTF
CDR3 DNA: TGTGCCAGCAGTTTATCCACAGGGGGCAACTATGGCTACACCTTC

clone size: .
D gene: .
J gene: TRBJ1-1
V gene: TRBV27
CDR3 protein: CASSVSRENTEAFF
CDR3 DNA: TGTGCCAGCAGTGTTTCCCGGGAGAACACTGAAGCTTTCTTT

clone size: few
D gene: .
J gene: TRBJ2-5
V gene: TRBV25-1
CDR3 protein: CASSDLSGQETQYF
CDR3 DNA: TGTGCCAGCAGTGACTTAAGCGGCCAAGAGACCCAGTACTTC

clone size: .
D gene: TRBD1
J gene: TRBJ1-5
V gene: TRBV19
CDR3 protein: CASSSDRGGQPQHF
CDR3 DNA: TGTGCCAGTAGTTCGGACAGGGGAGGTCAGCCCCAGCATTTT

clone size: .
D gene: TRBD1
J gene: TRBJ2-7
V gene: TRBV7-9
CDR3 protein: CASSSSGTERDYEQYF
CDR3 DNA: TGTGCCAGCAGCTCGTCCGGGACAGAAAGAGACTACGAGCAGTACTTC

clone size: .
D gene: .
J gene: TRBJ1-3
V gene: TRBV30
CDR3 protein: CAWSGPGLTGNTIYF
CDR3 DNA: TGTGCCTGGAGTGGCCCAGGGCTTACTGGAAACACCATATATTTT

clone size: .
D gene: TRBD2
J gene: TRBJ2-2
V gene: TRBV10-3
CDR3 protein: CAISGWGGLEDTGELFF
CDR3 DNA: TGTGCCATCAGTGGGTGGGGGGGACTAGAGGACACCGGGGAGCTGTTTTTT

clone size: .
D gene: .
J gene: TRBJ2-7
V gene: TRBV4-1
CDR3 protein: CASSQDSGVLSYEQYF
CDR3 DNA: TGCGCCAGCAGCCAAGATTCCGGGGTACTCTCCTACGAGCAGTACTTC

clone size: .
D gene: TRBD2
J gene: TRBJ2-7
V gene: TRBV28
CDR3 protein: CASSPSSGRSGYEQYF
CDR3 DNA: TGTGCCAGCAGTCCCTCTAGCGGGAGGTCCGGTTACGAGCAGTACTTC

clone size: once
D gene: TRBD1
J gene: TRBJ2-3
V gene: TRBV5-1
CDR3 protein: CASSLAGTGEGSPNTQYF
CDR3 DNA: TGCGCCAGCAGCTTGGCCGGGACAGGGGAGGGGTCCCCAAATACGCAGTATTTT

clone size: .
D gene: .
J gene: TRBJ2-7
V gene: TRBV19
CDR3 protein: CASSIQVSSYEQYF
CDR3 DNA: TGTGCCAGTAGTATCCAGGTTAGCTCCTACGAGCAGTACTTC

clone size: .
D gene: .
J gene: TRBJ1-1
V gene: TRBV11-2
CDR3 protein: CASSYTGGRYTEAFF
CDR3 DNA: TGTGCCAGCAGCTACACGGGGGGGCGGTACACTGAAGCTTTCTTT

clone size: .
D gene: TRBD2
J gene: TRBJ2-5
V gene: TRBV5-4
CDR3 protein: CASSRELAGGSETQYF
CDR3 DNA: TGTGCCAGCAGCCGAGAGCTAGCGGGAGGGAGTGAGACCCAGTACTTC

clone size: .
D gene: .
J gene: TRBJ2-1
V gene: TRBV9
CDR3 protein: CASTRTPYGEQFF
CDR3 DNA: TGTGCCAGCACCCGGACTCCGTATGGTGAGCAGTTCTTC

clone size: .
D gene: TRBD2
J gene: TRBJ2-2
V gene: TRBV27
CDR3 protein: CASSLLAGGGNTGELFF
CDR3 DNA: TGTGCCAGCAGCCTACTAGCGGGAGGGGGGAACACCGGGGAGCTGTTTTTT

clone size: .
D gene: TRBD2
J gene: TRBJ2-5
V gene: TRBV11-3
CDR3 protein: CASSSGLAEGTQYF
CDR3 DNA: TGTGCCAGCAGCTCCGGACTAGCGGAAGGGACCCAGTACTTC

clone size: .
D gene: .
J gene: TRBJ1-1
V gene: TRBV12-5
CDR3 protein: CASGLSRVGLNTEAFF
CDR3 DNA: TGTGCTAGTGGTCTCTCCCGTGTCGGTCTGAACACTGAAGCTTTCTTT

clone size: .
D gene: TRBD2
J gene: TRBJ2-5
V gene: TRBV5-1
CDR3 protein: CASSLAASGAETQYF
CDR3 DNA: TGCGCCAGCAGCTTGGCCGCTAGCGGAGCGGAGACCCAGTACTTC

clone size: .
D gene: TRBD1
J gene: TRBJ2-3
V gene: TRBV5-1
CDR3 protein: CASSPGTGTDTQYF
CDR3 DNA: TGCGCCAGCAGCCCCGGGACAGGGACAGATACGCAGTATTTT

clone size: .
D gene: .
J gene: TRBJ2-7
V gene: TRBV6-1
CDR3 protein: CASSEGGAWGEYEQYF
CDR3 DNA: TGTGCCAGCAGTGAAGGGGGTGCGTGGGGCGAGTACGAGCAGTACTTC

clone size: few
D gene: .
J gene: TRBJ2-5
V gene: TRBV28
CDR3 protein: CASSLRRGETQYF
CDR3 DNA: TGTGCCAGCAGTTTACGCAGAGGGGAGACCCAGTACTTC

clone size: .
D gene: TRBD2
J gene: TRBJ2-7
V gene: TRBV5-1
CDR3 protein: CASSQGLASIHEQYF
CDR3 DNA: TGCGCCAGCAGCCAAGGACTAGCCTCGATCCACGAGCAGTACTTC

clone size: .
D gene: .
J gene: TRBJ1-1
V gene: TRBV6-6
CDR3 protein: CASSYPQGSNTEAFF
CDR3 DNA: TGTGCCAGCAGTTACCCTCAGGGTTCGAACACTGAAGCTTTCTTT

clone size: few
D gene: TRBD2
J gene: TRBJ2-5
V gene: TRBV27
CDR3 protein: CASSPQRASGYQETQYF
CDR3 DNA: TGTGCCAGCAGTCCTCAGAGGGCTAGCGGGTACCAAGAGACCCAGTACTTC

clone size: .
D gene: .
J gene: TRBJ2-1
V gene: TRBV4-1
CDR3 protein: CASSGAKLVQQFF
CDR3 DNA: TGCGCCAGCAGCGGAGCCAAGCTAGTTCAACAGTTCTTC